This T cell receptor beta chain was captured in a study of cytomegalovirus exposure and HLA in healthy donors. Germline V gives CDR1 SGHNT, CDR2 YYREEE (reference sequence). After removal of 4 bases from V and 5 bases from J, the junction contained 11 bases not matched to a gene. The CDR3 has 15 amino acids. Notes on this clone: Its specificity is not known.

Points from the study as a whole: In an earlier analysis, most TCR beta V segments were productive about 87% or about 30% of the time.

This PCR relied on a set of 60 Vbeta primers and 13 Jbeta primers. Produced via immunoSEQ multiplex PCR; TCRdb's table is partial and in-frame only. The table lists a few hundred thousand clones, over 90% of them singletons. V and J are TRBV5-4 and TRBJ2-5; 7 nucleotides agree with TRBD1. The specimen sequenced was PBMCs. This TCR was sampled from a girl aged 2 to 10 in good health and CMV-seronegative. The CDR3 protein is CASSHRQGSTETQYF. The DNA for the CDR3 is TGTGCCAGCAGCCACAGACAGGGAAGTACGGAGACCCAGTACTTC.